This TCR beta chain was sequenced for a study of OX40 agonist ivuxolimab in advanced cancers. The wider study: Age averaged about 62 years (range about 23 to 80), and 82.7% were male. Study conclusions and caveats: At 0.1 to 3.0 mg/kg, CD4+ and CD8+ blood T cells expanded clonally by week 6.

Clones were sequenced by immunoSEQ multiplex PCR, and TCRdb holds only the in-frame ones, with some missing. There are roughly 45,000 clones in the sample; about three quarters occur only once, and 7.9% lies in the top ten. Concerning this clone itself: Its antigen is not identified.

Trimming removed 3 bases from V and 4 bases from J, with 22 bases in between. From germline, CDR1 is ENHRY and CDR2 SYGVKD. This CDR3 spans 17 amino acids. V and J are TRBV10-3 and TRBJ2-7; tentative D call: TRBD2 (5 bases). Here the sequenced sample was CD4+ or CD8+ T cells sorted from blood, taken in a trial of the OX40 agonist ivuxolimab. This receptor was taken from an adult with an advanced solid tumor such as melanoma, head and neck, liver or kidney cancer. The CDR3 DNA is TGTGCCATCAGTGACCCGGGTGGGGAGCTTCCCGGGTACGAGCAGTACTTC. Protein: CAISDPGGELPGYEQYF.